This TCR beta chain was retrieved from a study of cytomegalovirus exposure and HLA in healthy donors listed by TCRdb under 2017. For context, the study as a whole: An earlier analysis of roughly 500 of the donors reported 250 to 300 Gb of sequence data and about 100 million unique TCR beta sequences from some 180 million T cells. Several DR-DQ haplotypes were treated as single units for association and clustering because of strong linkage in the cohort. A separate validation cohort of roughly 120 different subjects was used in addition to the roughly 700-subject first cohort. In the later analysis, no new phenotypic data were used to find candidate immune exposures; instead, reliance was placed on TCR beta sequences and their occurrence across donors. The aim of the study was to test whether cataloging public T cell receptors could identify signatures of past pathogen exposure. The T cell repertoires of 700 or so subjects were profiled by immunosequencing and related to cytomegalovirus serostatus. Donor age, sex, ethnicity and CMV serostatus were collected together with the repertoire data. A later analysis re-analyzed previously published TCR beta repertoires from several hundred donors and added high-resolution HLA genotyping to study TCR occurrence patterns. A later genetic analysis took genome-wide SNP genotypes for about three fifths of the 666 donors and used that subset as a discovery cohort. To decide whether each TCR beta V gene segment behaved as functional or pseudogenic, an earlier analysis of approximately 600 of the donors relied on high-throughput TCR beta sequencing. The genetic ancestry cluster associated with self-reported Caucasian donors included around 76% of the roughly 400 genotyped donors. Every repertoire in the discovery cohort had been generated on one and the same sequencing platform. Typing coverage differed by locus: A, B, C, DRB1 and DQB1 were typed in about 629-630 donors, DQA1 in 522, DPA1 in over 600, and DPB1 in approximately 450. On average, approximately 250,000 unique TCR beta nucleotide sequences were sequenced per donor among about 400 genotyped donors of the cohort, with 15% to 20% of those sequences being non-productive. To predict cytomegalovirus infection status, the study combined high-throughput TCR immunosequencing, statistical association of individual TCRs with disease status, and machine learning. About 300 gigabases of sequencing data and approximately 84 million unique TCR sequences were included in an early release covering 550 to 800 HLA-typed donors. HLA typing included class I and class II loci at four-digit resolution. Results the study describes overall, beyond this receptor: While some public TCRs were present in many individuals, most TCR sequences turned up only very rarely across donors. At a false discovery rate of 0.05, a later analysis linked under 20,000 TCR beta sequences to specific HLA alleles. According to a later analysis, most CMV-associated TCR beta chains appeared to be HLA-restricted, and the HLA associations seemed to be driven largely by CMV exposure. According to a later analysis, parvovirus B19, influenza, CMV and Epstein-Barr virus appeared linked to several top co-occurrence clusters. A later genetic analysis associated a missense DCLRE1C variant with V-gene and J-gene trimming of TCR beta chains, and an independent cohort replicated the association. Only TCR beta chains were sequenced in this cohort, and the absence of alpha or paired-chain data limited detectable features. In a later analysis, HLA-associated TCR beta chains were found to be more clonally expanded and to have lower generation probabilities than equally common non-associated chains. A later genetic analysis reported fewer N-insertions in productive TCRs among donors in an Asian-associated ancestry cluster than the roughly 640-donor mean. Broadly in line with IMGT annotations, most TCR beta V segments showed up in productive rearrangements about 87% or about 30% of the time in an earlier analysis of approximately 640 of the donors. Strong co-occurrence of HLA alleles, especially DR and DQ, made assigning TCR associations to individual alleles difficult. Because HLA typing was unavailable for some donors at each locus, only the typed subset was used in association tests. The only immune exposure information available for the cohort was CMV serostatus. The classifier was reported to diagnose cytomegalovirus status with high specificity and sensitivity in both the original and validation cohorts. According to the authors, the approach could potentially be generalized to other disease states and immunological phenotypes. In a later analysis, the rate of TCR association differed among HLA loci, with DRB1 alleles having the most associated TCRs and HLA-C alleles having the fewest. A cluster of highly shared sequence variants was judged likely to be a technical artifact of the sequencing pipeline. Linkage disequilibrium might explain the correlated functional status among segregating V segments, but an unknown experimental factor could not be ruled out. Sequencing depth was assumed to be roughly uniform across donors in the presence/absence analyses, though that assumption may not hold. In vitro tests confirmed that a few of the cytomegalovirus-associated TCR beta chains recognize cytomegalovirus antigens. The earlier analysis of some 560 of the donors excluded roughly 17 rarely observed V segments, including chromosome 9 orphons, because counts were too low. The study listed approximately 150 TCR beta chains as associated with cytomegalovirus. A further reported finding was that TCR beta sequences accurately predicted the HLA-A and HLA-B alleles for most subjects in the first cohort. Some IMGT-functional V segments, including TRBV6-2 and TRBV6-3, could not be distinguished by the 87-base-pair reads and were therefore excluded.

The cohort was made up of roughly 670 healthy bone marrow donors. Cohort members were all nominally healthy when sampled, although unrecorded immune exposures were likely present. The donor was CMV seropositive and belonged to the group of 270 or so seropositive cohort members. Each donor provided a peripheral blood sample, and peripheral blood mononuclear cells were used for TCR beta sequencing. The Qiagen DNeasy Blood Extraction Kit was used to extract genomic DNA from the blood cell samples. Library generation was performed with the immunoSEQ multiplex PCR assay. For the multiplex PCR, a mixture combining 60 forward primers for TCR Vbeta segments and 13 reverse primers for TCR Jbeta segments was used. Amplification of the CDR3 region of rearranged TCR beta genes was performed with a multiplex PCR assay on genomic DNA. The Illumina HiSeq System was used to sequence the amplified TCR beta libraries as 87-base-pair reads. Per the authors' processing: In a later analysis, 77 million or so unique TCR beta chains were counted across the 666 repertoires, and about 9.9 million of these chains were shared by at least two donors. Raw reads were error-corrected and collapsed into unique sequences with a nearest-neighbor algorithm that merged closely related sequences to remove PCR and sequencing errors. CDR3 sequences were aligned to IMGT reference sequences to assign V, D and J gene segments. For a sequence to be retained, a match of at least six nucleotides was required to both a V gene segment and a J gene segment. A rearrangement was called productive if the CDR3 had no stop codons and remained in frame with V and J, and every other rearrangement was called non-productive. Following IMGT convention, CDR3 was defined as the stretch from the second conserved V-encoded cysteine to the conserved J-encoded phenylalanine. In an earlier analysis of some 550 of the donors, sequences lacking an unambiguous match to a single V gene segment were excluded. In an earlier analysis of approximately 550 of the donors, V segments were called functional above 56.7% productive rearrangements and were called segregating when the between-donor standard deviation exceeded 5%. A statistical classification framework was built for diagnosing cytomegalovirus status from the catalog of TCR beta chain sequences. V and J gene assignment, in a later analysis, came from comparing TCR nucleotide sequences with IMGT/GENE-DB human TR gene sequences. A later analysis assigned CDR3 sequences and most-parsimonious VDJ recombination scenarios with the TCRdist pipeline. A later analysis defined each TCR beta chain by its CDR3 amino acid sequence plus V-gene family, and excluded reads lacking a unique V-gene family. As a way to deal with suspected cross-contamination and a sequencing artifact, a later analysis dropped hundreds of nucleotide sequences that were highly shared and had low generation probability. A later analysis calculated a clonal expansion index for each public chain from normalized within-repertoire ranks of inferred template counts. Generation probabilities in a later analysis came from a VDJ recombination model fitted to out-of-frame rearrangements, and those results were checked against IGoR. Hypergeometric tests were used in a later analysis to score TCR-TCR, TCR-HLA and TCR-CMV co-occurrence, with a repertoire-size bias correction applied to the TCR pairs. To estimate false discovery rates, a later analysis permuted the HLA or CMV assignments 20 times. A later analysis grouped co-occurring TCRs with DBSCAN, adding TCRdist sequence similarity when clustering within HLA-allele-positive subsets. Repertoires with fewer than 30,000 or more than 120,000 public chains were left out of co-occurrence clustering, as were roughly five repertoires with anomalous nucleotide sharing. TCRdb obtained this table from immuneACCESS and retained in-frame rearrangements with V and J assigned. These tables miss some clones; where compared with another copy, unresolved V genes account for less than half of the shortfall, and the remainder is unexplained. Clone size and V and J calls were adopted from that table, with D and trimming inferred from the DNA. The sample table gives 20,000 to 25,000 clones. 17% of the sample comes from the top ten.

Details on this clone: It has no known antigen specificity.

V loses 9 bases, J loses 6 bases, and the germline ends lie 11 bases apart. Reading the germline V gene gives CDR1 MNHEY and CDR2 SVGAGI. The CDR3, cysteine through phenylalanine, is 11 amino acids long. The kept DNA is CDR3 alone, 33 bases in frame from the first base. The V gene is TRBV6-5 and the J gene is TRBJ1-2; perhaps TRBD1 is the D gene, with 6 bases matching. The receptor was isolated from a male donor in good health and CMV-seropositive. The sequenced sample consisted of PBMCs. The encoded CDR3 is CARSQGNGYTF. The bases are TGTGCCAGAAGTCAGGGGAATGGCTACACCTTC.